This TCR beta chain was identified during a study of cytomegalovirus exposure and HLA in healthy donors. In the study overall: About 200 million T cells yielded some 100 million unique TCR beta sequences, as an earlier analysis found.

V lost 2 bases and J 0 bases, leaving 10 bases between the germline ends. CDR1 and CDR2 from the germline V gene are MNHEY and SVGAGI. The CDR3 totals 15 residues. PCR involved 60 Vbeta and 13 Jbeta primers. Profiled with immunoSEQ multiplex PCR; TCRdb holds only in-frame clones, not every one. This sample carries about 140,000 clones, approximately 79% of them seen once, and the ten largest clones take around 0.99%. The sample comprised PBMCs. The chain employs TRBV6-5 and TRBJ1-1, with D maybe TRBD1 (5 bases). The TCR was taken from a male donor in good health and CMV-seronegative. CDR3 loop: CASSYALGVNTEAFF. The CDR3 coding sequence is TGTGCCAGCAGTTACGCATTAGGGGTGAACACTGAAGCTTTCTTT.